The rows below give T cell receptor beta chains drawn from one sample of a study of blood T cell repertoires in COVID-19. Profiling relied on immunoSEQ multiplex PCR, and the TCRdb table lists in-frame clones only, not all of them. Counted here are 450,000 to 500,000 clones, approximately 85% occurring once; the ten biggest clones make up under 4%. Sequenced material: peripheral blood. The receptors derive from a human donor in a cohort sampled during active COVID-19. CDR3s leave out the opening cysteine and the closing phenylalanine or tryptophan. A D gene is named only where the DNA matches it firmly.

D | J | V | CDR3
. | TRBJ1-1 | TRBV19 | ASSPPDSPSGFF
TRBD2 | TRBJ2-1 | TRBV6-4 | ASSVETSLGYNEQF
. | TRBJ2-1 | TRBV7-3 | ASSSTGRNNEQF
. | TRBJ2-1 | TRBV3-1/TRBV3-2 | ASSRRGRANEQF
. | TRBJ1-5 | TRBV5-6 | ASSLTGTNNQPQH
TRBD2 | TRBJ2-3 | TRBV27 | ASSPRRRGLATVSTDTQY
. | TRBJ1-1 | TRBV19 | ASSTRGGVGTEAF
TRBD1 | TRBJ1-1 | TRBV6-5 | ASTKQNRGNTEAF
. | TRBJ2-7 | TRBV19 | ASSIRGNPGYEQY
. | TRBJ2-3 | TRBV6-1 | ASSEPRGPKGADTQY
. | TRBJ2-1 | TRBV27 | ASSLWVTRGLYNEQF
. | TRBJ2-3 | TRBV18 | ASSPQRDTQY
. | TRBJ2-7 | TRBV30 | AWRLGGLSYEQY
. | TRBJ1-3 | TRBV28 | ASSLNLGNTIY
TRBD1 | TRBJ2-3 | TRBV11-2 | ASSPIRDSYADTQY
. | TRBJ1-6 | TRBV18 | ASSPDIDSANSPLH
TRBD2 | TRBJ2-5 | TRBV11-3 | ASSRPHPGGETQY
. | TRBJ1-2 | TRBV9 | ASSSAGRGPGGT
TRBD1 | TRBJ2-3 | TRBV5-4 | ASSGDRVLRTDTQY
TRBD1 | TRBJ2-1 | TRBV7-2 | ASSPRTGKNEQF
. | TRBJ1-2 | TRBV29-1 | SVEDSAVVYGYT
TRBD2 | TRBJ2-3 | TRBV10-3 | AISGTSGRGTDTQY
. | TRBJ2-2 | TRBV9 | ASSVLVGGELF
. | TRBJ2-7 | TRBV6-5 | ASARMAVYEQY